This TCR beta chain was observed in a study of T cells after yellow fever vaccination (dated by TCRdb to between 2018 and 2021). Regarding the study in general: The SMART-Seq v4 Ultra Low Input RNA kit was used to prepare libraries from fractions with low cell numbers. Bulk PBMC replicates and cell subsets were isolated from blood drawn at multiple timepoints before and after both primary and secondary immunization. Bulk TCR alpha and beta repertoires were sequenced longitudinally to track T-cell clones before and after primary and booster YFV17D yellow fever vaccination. Two healthy male donors made up the cohort, one aged 18 to 30 years and the other aged 30 to 40 years.

The CDR3 spans 14 residues, from the cysteine through the phenylalanine. The only DNA kept is the CDR3, 42 bases in frame from the first base. At the junction V is shortened by 3 bases and J by 6 bases, with 15 bases in between. The germline V gene supplies CDR1 SGHRS and CDR2 YFSETQ. Overall study outcomes, separate from this receptor: Compared with the primary T-cell response, the secondary T-cell response was weaker but faster, peaking on day 5 rather than day 15. A small fraction of clonotypes appeared in both the CD4 and CD8 compartments, likely as a result of convergent recombination. After the booster, most of the clones that had expanded following primary vaccination were detected again (96% of CD4 and roughly nine tenths of CD8), which suggests that memory was broadly maintained. Because the study included only a couple of donors, the extent to which the findings can be generalized is limited. Computational filtering was required because FACS-sorted repertoires could contain abundant contaminating clonotypes from the bulk population.

This clonotype was found many times. Its antigen is still unknown. Base qualities were left out, and no much larger clone turns up one base away. This sample's treatment or condition label indicates: live attenuated yellow fever vaccine strain. At each blood-draw timepoint, two biological replicates of bulk PBMCs were obtained. PBMCs were isolated from peripheral blood using a standard Ficoll-Paque protocol. RNA was extracted with TriZol from bulk PBMCs, CD4 and CD8 fractions, and dextramer-positive and dextramer-negative fractions. Sequencing instrument: Illumina NovaSeq 6000. Synthesis of TCR cDNA relied on 5'RACE template switching, a step that introduced a universal primer site along with unique molecular identifiers. cDNA synthesis was primed from both the TCR alpha and TCR beta constant segments. Library amplification used two PCR steps, and the second PCR step added sample barcodes and sequencing adapters. Sequencing of the libraries was done on either Illumina HiSeq 2500 (2x100 bp) or NovaSeq (2x150 bp). Under the source paper's analysis protocol: Reads were demultiplexed and collapsed into UMI consensus sequences with MIGEC, and V(D)J alignment was performed with MiXCR. Vaccine-responding clonotypes were defined with edgeR using replicate PBMC samples, requiring FDR below 0.01 and a log2 fold change above 5 up to day 15. CD4 or CD8 identity was assigned to each bulk clonotype according to whether the clonotype was present at higher abundance in the sequenced CD4 repertoire or the sequenced CD8 repertoire. TCRdb passed the public sequencing reads through fastp at Q25 and MiXCR, retaining productive beta sequences. CDR3 protein sequences are deduplicated, and each keeps its most common genes and DNA. TCRdb, not the original authors, processed these V and J calls. For this sample there are a few hundred thousand distinct CDR3 sequences; approximately 3.5% appear just once. The top ten clones comprise about 19% of the sample.

The sequences come from PBMCs, collected 15 days after the yellow fever booster vaccination. The chain is made from TRBV5-1 and TRBJ1-2; the D gene cannot be named for sure. The source is a man between 18 and 29 years old who received the YFV17D yellow fever vaccine. The DNA is TGCGCCAGCAGCTCTTCCGGACCACGAAATGGCTACACCTTC. Its protein is CASSSSGPRNGYTF.